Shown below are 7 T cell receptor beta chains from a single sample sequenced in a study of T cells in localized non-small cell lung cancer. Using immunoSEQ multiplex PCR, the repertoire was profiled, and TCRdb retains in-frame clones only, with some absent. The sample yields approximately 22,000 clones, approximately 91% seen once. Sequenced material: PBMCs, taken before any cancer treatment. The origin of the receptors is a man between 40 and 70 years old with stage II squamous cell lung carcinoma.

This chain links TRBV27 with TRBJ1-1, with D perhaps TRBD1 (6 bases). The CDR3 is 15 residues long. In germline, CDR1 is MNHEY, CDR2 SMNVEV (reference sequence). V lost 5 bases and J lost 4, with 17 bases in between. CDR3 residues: CASSASGTSSTEAFF. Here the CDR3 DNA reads TGTGCCAGCAGTGCCTCCGGGACAAGTAGCACTGAAGCTTTCTTT.

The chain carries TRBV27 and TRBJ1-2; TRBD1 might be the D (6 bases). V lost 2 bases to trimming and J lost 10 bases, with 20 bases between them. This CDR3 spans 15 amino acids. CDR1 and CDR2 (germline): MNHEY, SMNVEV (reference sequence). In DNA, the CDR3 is TGTGCCAGCAGTTTACGCGGGGGGCGAATCCCCTTCTACACCTTC. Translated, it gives CASSLRGGRIPFYTF.

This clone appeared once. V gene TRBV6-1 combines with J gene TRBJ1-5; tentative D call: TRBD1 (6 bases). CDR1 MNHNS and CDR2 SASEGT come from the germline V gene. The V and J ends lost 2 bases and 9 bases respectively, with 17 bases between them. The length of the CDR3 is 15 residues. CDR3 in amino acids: CASSELAGVKGPQHF. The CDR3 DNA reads TGTGCCAGCAGTGAATTGGCAGGGGTGAAGGGGCCCCAGCATTTT.

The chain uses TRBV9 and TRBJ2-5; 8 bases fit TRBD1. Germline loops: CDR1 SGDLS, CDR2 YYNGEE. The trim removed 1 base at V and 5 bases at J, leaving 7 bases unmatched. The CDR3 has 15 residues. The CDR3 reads CASSVTQGAPETQYF. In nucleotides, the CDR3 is TGTGCCAGCAGCGTAACTCAGGGGGCTCCGGAGACCCAGTACTTC.

CDR3 sequence reads: CASSLALAGMNTEAFF. The CDR3 DNA reads TGTGCCAGCAGCTTAGCTCTTGCAGGGATGAACACTGAAGCTTTCTTT. The chain has TRBV7-9 and TRBJ1-1; the D gene is possibly TRBD1 (5 bases). CDR1 is SEHNR and CDR2 is FQNEAQ in the germline V gene (reference sequence). The CDR3 is 16 amino acids. Trimming shortened V by 0 bases and J by 0 bases, and 11 bases separated the two germline ends.

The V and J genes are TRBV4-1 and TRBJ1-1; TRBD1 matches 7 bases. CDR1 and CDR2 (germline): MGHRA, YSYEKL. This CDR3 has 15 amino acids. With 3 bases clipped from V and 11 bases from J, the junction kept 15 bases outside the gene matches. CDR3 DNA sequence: TGCGCCAGCAGCCAGTGGGGGGTAGGGGGCGCGAGGGCTTTCTTT. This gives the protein CASSQWGVGGARAFF.

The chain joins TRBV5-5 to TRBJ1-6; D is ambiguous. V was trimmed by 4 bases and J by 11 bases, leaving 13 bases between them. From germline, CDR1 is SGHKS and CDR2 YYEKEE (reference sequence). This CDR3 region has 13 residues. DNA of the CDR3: TGTGCCAGCAGCCCGCTCGGAGGTCCACCCCTCCACTTT. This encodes CASSPLGGPPLHF.